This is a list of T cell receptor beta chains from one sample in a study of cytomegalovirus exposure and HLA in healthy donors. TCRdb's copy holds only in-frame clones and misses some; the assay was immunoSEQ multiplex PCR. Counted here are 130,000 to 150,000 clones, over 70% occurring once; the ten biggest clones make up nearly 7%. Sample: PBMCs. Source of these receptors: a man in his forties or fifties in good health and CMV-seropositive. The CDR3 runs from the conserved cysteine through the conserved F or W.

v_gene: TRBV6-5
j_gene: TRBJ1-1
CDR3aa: CASRRTGNTEAFF

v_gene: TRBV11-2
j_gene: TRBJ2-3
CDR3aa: CASSFRGFNTDTQYF

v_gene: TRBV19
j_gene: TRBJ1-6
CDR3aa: CANPGTGRSPLHF

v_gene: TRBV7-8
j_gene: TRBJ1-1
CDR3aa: CASSLGRTGRGTEAFF

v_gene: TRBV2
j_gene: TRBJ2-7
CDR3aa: CASMEVGEQYF

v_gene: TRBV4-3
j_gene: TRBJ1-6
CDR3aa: CASSQTRDRNSPLHF

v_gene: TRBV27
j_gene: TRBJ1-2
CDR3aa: CASSSGQGNYGYTF

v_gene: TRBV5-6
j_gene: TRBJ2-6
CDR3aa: CASSLAGAFRGANVLTF

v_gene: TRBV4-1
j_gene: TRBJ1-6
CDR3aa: CASSQVAGQGTNSPLHF

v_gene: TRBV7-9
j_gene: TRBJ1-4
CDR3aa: CASSLRQTNEKLFF

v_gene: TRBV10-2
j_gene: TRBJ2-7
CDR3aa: CASRGSYEQYF

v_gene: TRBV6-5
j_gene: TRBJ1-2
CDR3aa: CASSPNGVYGYTF

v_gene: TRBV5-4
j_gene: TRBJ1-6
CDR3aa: CASSLGTGVGSSYNSPLHF

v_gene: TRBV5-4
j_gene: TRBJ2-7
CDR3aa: CASSLGTSGTYEQYF

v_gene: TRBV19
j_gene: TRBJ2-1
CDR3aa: CASSESSYNEQFF

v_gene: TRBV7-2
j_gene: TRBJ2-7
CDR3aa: CASSLSTVGAFYEQYF

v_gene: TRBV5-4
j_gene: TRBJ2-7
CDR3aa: CASSAAGRVMGGLEQYF